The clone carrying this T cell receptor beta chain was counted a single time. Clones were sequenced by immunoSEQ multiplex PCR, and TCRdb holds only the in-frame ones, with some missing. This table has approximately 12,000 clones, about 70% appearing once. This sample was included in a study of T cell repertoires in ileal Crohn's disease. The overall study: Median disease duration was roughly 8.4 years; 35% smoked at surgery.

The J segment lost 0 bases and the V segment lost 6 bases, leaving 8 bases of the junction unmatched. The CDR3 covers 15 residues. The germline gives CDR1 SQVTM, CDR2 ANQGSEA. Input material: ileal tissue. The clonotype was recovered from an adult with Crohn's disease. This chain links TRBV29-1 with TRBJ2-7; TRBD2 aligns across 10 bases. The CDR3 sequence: CSVASGGLISYEQYF. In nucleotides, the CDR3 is TGCAGCGTCGCTAGCGGGGGCCTTATCTCCTACGAGCAGTACTTC.